This T cell receptor (beta chain) was recorded in a study of human T cells and chemical hapten exposure. Study as a whole: Variability of per-sample TCR yields stemmed mainly from small differences in pooled library volume.

This clonotype occurred many times. As yet, its antigen is unknown. Time point denoted: pre-sensitization, week 0. Treatment meaning: therapeutic diphenylcyclopropenone sensitization with weekly scalp DPC. Study-wide results and caveats: There was alopecia in the donors, so their immune response may differ from that of healthy people.

Germline CDR1 MNHEY, CDR2 SVGAGI. The V gene lost 6 bases and the J gene lost 7 bases, with 13 bases spanning the gap. The CDR3 extends over 14 amino acids. MiXCR, run by TCRdb on the RACE reads, gives a single entry per CDR3 protein. The sample has around 110,000 distinct CDR3 sequences; around 10% are singletons. The sequence came from a woman aged 45-65 years with alopecia areata. Some clones in this sample may be carry-over from other donors' samples. This sample comprised whole blood, obtained in connection with sensitization to the hapten diphenylcyclopropenone (DPC). V is TRBV6-5 and J is TRBJ1-6; possibly TRBD1 for D (5 bases). The CDR3 protein is CASRLQGNNSPLHF. The CDR3 DNA reads as TGTGCCAGCAGACTCCAGGGAAACAATTCACCCCTCCACTTT.